This T cell receptor beta chain was retrieved from a study of regulatory T cells in long-lasting Graves disease listed by TCRdb under 2021. The study in broad terms: In the newly diagnosed Graves' disease group, patients had been taking antithyroid drugs for less than 3 months. The study was conducted in China and was registered as a clinical trial. Patients with persistent Graves' disease were compared with patients with newly diagnosed Graves' disease using TCR sequencing and RNA sequencing of peripheral blood. A total of some 35 samples underwent TCR sequencing, from about 13 patients with persistent Graves' disease and 20 or so patients with newly diagnosed Graves' disease. The study at large found these results: Compared with newly diagnosed patients, patients with persistent Graves' disease had lower TCR Shannon entropy and fewer highly expanded clones, which suggests clonal expansion. Persistent patients shared more public clonotypes among themselves (roughly 2,700) than newly diagnosed patients did (approximately 900). The small sample size was acknowledged by the authors as a limitation that may reduce accuracy. Because the primary lesion, thyroid tissue, could not be accessed, the study looked at peripheral blood alone. Sequencing and analysis were limited to the TCR beta chain.

What this sample's time point label stands for: newly diagnosed GD, antithyroid drugs for less than 3 months. For both TCR sequencing and RNA sequencing, RNA was extracted from PBMCs in TRIzol. The diagnosis of Graves' disease was made according to American Thyroid Association guidelines. Patients were recruited from an endocrinology department in Xi'an, China. From each patient, approximately 9 milliliters of peripheral blood was collected into an EDTA anticoagulant tube. Ficoll Paque Plus density gradient separation was used to isolate PBMCs, and no further T cell sorting was performed. An Agilent 2100 Bioanalyzer and agarose gel were used to assess RNA quality, and a NanoDrop 2000 was used to measure RNA concentration. This clonotype was seen repeatedly, ten times or more. The target of this receptor is not known. No clone much larger than this one lies a single base away; base qualities are absent.

Libraries were made using multiplex PCR. Sequencing used an Illumina HiSeq 4000. TCR beta libraries were built with iRepertoire HTBI primers and Arm-PCR amplification of CDR3 regions. PCR products were gel purified before sequencing. Regarding the original processing steps: A total of some 65 TRBV and more than twelve TRBJ segments were identified across samples and were used for gene usage analysis of CDR3 amino acid clonotypes. COPE and FqMerger were used to merge the filtered high-quality paired reads into contigs. Contigs were aligned with BLAST to IMGT TRBV, TRBD and TRBJ reference genes, and CDR3 was defined per IMGT. Any clonotype with a frequency above 0.1% was counted as a highly expanded clone. Shannon entropy served as the measure of repertoire diversity, while the Gini coefficient captured V-J evenness. Clonotypes shared by more than one individual were considered public. Using fastp at Q25 and MiXCR, TCRdb reprocessed the public reads and kept productive beta chains. CDR3 protein sequences are deduplicated, and each keeps its most common genes and DNA. TCRdb's processing, not the study's, gives the V and J calls here. The sample records roughly 500,000 distinct CDR3 sequences, 13% of which are singletons. The ten most abundant clones make up roughly 10% of the sample.

Another study also made use of these data, one on T cells in Graves' hyperthyroidism and ophthalmopathy. The second paper further reports: Graves' hyperthyroidism was defined as stable when no progression to ophthalmopathy occurred over 18 months of follow-up. The hyperthyroidism patients were between 18 and 65 years old and newly diagnosed, with a disease duration of less than 2 months. The study excluded patients with uncontrolled infections, other autoimmune diseases, pregnancy or lactation. Diagnoses relied on clinical symptoms, serum thyroxine and TRAb, thyroid ultrasound and orbital computed tomography. The first round of RT-PCR for the TCR CDR3 was performed with the HTBI primer set and the Qiagen OneStep RT-PCR kit. Most expanded thyroid clonotypes (frequency above 0.001) were also found in blood, which suggests that blood repertoires may mirror thyroid immune responses. In cross-validation, a model built on a 13 V-J signature told ophthalmopathy apart from stable hyperthyroidism with 87.88% sensitivity and approximately 81% specificity, and in testing the same model reached 80%/75%. In validation, progression to ophthalmopathy was predicted by the model with 70.59% sensitivity and nearly 75% specificity, a median of 6.5 months before onset. To identify TCR V-J signatures that set the groups apart, the researchers used a discovery cohort of 95 to 100 patients, made up of 40 to 45 with Graves' ophthalmopathy and 57 with stable Graves' hyperthyroidism. Prospective prediction of ophthalmopathy was tested in an independent validation cohort of 18 to 20 hyperthyroidism patients and 15 to 17 patients who later progressed to ophthalmopathy. For training and testing, the 80 to 100 patients in the discovery cohort were randomly divided in a 7:3 ratio. The study also compared thyroid tissue and blood T-cell repertoires from about six Graves' hyperthyroidism patients. After sampling, hyperthyroidism patients received methimazole starting at 30 mg daily, and ophthalmopathy patients received high-dose intravenous methylprednisolone. Libraries were constructed in a second round of multiplex PCR, after which size selection and purification were carried out. Sequencing of the libraries was done on an Illumina HiSeq2000 using paired-end 100 bp reads. Raw data were processed with SOAPnuke, discarding reads with adapters, uncalled bases, mean Phred below 15, or no exact constant-primer or identifier match. High-quality paired reads were merged using COPE v1.2.5, and each unique nucleotide sequence was defined as a clonotype. MiTCR v1.1 was used to align the clonotypes against IMGT TRBV, TRBD and TRBJ reference segments. Analysis was restricted to V-J combinations with a frequency above 0.0001, which covered 98% to 99.2% of repertoires. A TCS score was defined as the ratio of F50 (clonal expansion) to E x V (chaos), with BLOSUM62-based TCRdist applied between CDR3 peptides within each V-J. Welch's t-statistics and random forest reduced roughly 500 V-J features to some 14, which were used in a naive Bayes classifier (R e1071). No statistical method was used to set the sample size in advance, and investigators knew the group allocation. TCR Vbeta CDR3 sequencing of 120 to 150 peripheral blood samples (more than 40 ophthalmopathy, 75 to 85 hyperthyroidism and approximately 17 progressor patients) is reported in the paper.

This clonotype was obtained from a man aged 25-45 years with Graves disease. Donor details come from another sample of the same person, matched by shared clones. This specimen consisted of peripheral blood mononuclear cells (PBMCs), obtained at new diagnosis, from a patient treated with antithyroid drugs.

The CDR3 is CSASRDVSNQPQHF. The nucleotides read TGCAGTGCGAGCCGCGACGTGAGCAATCAGCCCCAGCATTTT. Here the chain combines TRBV20-1 and TRBJ1-5, with no reliable assignment of the D segment. CDR1 DFQATT and CDR2 SNEGSKA are derived from the germline V gene (reference sequence). Cut back by 6 bases and 1 base, the V and J ends lie 13 bases apart. From the cysteine up to the phenylalanine, the CDR3 has a length of 14 residues. Here the CDR3 DNA is all that survives: 42 bases in frame from base 1.